This T cell receptor (beta chain) was sequenced in a study of blood T cell repertoires in COVID-19 (dated by TCRdb to 2018 to 2020). With respect to the entire study: Collaborator samples came from the United States, Italy and Spain and covered acute and convalescent phases of COVID-19. Nearly every sample came with metadata listing a de-identified subject ID, COVID-19 status, age in years and sex. Where HLA class I and class II types were available, the types were taken from metadata supplied by the sample provider, not from assay-based typing. Samples were obtained from the ongoing ImmuneRACE study (first 160 participants) and from 1,000 to 1,500 subjects provided by 6 global collaborators. Deeply sampled blood TCRbeta repertoires from subjects exposed to, actively infected with, or recovered from COVID-19 were included in the dataset. A freely available public database, intended as a resource for researchers studying the immune response to SARS-CoV-2, is where the repertoires were released. The prospective study material was composed of cDNA or gDNA derived from T cells, B-cell-depleted T cells, or PBMCs. The investigation overall reported the following: Clinical and demographic metadata were provided uncurated, with the amount varying by source and participant.

The CDR3 holds 12 amino acids from the cysteine to the phenylalanine. Just CDR3 DNA is preserved here, 36 bases in frame from base 1. The CDR1 and CDR2 encoded by the germline V gene (reference sequence) are SEHNR and FQNEAQ. The trim is 5 bases for V and 3 bases for J, with a gap of 8 bases between the germline ends. A word on this clone: There is no known antigen for this receptor. No much larger clone is present one base from it, and per-base qualities are unavailable.

The immunoSEQ Assay, a bias-controlled multiplex PCR, was used to amplify TCRbeta CDR3 regions from genomic DNA. The original pipeline was this. Within the assay, amplification of reference gene primers was used to estimate how many nucleated cells each sample contained. Sequence reads were collapsed and filtered to measure the absolute abundance of every unique TCRbeta CDR3 rearrangement. For each sample, productive Simpson clonality was calculated as the square root of Simpson's diversity index over productive rearrangements. TCRdb limited this immuneACCESS table to in-frame rearrangements with V and J called. A share of clones is missing; checked studies link under half to unresolved V genes, and the rest is unexplained. That table furnishes V, J and clone size, whereas the DNA furnished D and trimming. Present in this sample are about 440,000 clones, approximately 89% of which were seen just once. The ten top clones hold around 12% of the sample.

One collaborating source in Seattle enrolled patients during active infection and followed them longitudinally through the course of disease. Collaborating institutions collected whole blood in K2EDTA tubes following their own protocols. For TCRbeta analysis, collaborator samples were shipped as frozen whole blood, as isolated PBMCs, or as DNA extracted from either sample type. This TCR was sampled from a woman aged 45 to 65 with COVID-19, enrolled during active disease. The chain links TRBV7-9 with TRBJ2-7; the D gene is unclear. The specimen was peripheral blood. This receptor carries the CDR3 CASSHSGYEQYF. The nucleotide sequence reads as follows: TGTGCCAGCAGCCATTCGGGCTACGAGCAGTACTTC.